This passage covers 25 T cell receptor beta chains from one sample sequenced in a study of cytomegalovirus exposure and HLA in healthy donors. The study ran its PCR with 60 Vbeta and 13 Jbeta primers. The method was immunoSEQ multiplex PCR; TCRdb's version includes in-frame clones alone and lacks a portion of them. The sample consists of fewer than 200,000 clones, roughly 84% of them appearing once. Specimen: PBMCs. These TCRs come from a man under 40 in good health and CMV-seronegative.

This clone was seen only once. This chain's CDR3 is CVRRHRGTAFNQPQHF. For the CDR3, the DNA is TGTGTCAGAAGGCATCGGGGGACAGCTTTCAATCAGCCCCAGCATTTT. V is TRBV7-5 and J is TRBJ1-5; TRBD1, the table's D call, lacks a check against the DNA. TRBV7-5 is assigned pseudogene status. The CDR3 totals 16 residues.

This clone was seen only once. The chain carries TRBV15 and TRBJ2-1, with unresolved D. CDR1 and CDR2 (germline): LNHNV, YYDKDF (reference sequence). The CDR3 runs 15 residues. V lost 0 bases to trimming and J lost 4 bases, with 10 bases between them. CDR3 residues: CATSRDGRIYNEQFF. In nucleotides, the CDR3 is TGTGCCACCAGCAGAGATGGGCGAATTTACAATGAGCAGTTCTTC.

The chain recombines TRBV5-1 with TRBJ2-5, with 8 nucleotides matching TRBD1. This CDR3 comprises 14 residues. J lost 1 base, V lost 8 bases, and 7 bases had no gene match. CDR1 and CDR2 from the germline V gene are SGHRS and YFSETQ. The CDR3: CASRRQGTQETQYF. DNA of the CDR3: TGCGCCAGTAGAAGACAGGGGACCCAAGAGACCCAGTACTTC.

V is TRBV7-2 and J is TRBJ2-1, with 11 bases that match TRBD2. V lost 5 bases and J lost 7; bases outside the gene matches: 10. The CDR3 covers 16 residues. Germline CDR1 is SGHTA and CDR2 is FQGNSA. In DNA, the CDR3 is TGTGCCAGCAGCCTTACTAGCGGGAGACCAACGAATGAGCAGTTCTTC. Encoded protein: CASSLTSGRPTNEQFF.

V and J are TRBV7-8 and TRBJ1-2; 7 bases are a match to TRBD1. The CDR3 is 15 residues long. Germline trimming cut 5 bases from V and 4 bases from J; bases unmatched to any gene: 10. Germline lookup yields CDR1 SGHVS and CDR2 FQNEAQ. CDR3 sequence: CASSPLTGSPYGYTF. CDR3 nucleotide sequence: TGTGCCAGCAGCCCTTTGACAGGGTCCCCCTATGGCTACACCTTC. Full variable domain (missing parts from reference TRBV7-8 and TRBJ1-2): GAGVSQSPRYKVAKRGQDVALRCDPISGHVSLFWYQQALGQGPEFLTYFQNEAQLDKSGLPSDRFFAERPEGSVSTLKIQRTQQEDSAVYLCASSPLTGSPYGYTFGSGTRLTVV.

V is TRBV19 and J is TRBJ1-5; D perhaps matches TRBD1 (6 bases). Germline CDR1 LNHDA, CDR2 SQIVND (reference sequence). The CDR3 is 13 amino acids. The V end was cut by 4 bases, the J end by 9 bases, with 13 bases between. The chain's CDR3 is CASSTGQFRPQHF. The CDR3 nucleotides are TGTGCCAGTAGTACAGGACAGTTTCGGCCCCAGCATTTT.

The chain recombines TRBV6-1 with TRBJ1-4; 9 positions match TRBD1. V was pared by 3 bases and J by 6 bases, with 8 bases of the junction left unmatched. Germline V gene sequence: CDR1 MNHNS, CDR2 SASEGT. This CDR3 has 16 residues. This CDR3 reads CASSERQGVVYEKLFF. CDR3 in DNA: TGTGCCAGCAGTGAGAGACAGGGGGTAGTTTATGAAAAACTGTTTTTT.

The CDR3 loop is CASSPITGTPSYEQYF. The CDR3 DNA reads TGTGCCAGCAGCCCCATAACCGGGACACCTTCCTACGAGCAGTACTTC. The chain joins TRBV11-2 to TRBJ2-5, with a tentative D call TRBD1 (6 bases). The better agreement between TRBJ2-7 and the DNA end casts doubt on the J call. CDR1 and CDR2 from the germline V gene are SGHAT and FQNNGV. The CDR3 is 16 amino acids.

The genes are TRBV27 and TRBJ2-3; 8 positions agree with TRBD1. This CDR3 is 19 amino acids long. J gave up 2 bases and V 2 bases, and 15 bases lay outside the gene matches. The V gene's germline CDR1 is MNHEY and CDR2 SMNVEV (reference sequence). CDR3 DNA: TGTGCCAGCAGTTTACTGACCCGAAGCACAGGGGGATTCACAGATACGCAGTATTTT. Protein product: CASSLLTRSTGGFTDTQYF.

The V gene is TRBV5-4, the J gene TRBJ2-5, with D possibly being TRBD1 (5 bases). CDR3 size: 14 residues. V was pared by 4 bases and J by 2 bases, with 12 bases between. CDR1 and CDR2 from the germline V gene are SGHNT and YYREEE (reference sequence). The CDR3 DNA is TGTGCCAGCAGCCCAGGGTCCGGACAAGAGACCCAGTACTTC. Its translation is CASSPGSGQETQYF. Combining the CDR3 with reference TRBV5-4 and TRBJ2-5 gives the whole variable domain ETGVTQSPTHLIKTRGQQVTLRCSSQSGHNTVSWYQQALGQGPQFIFQYYREEENGRGNFPPRFSGLQFPNYSSELNVNALELDDSALYLCASSPGSGQETQYFGPGTRLLVL.

V usage is TRBV27 and J usage is TRBJ1-4, with D possibly TRBD1 on 6 matching bases. Germline-derived CDR1 and CDR2 are MNHEY and SMNVEV (reference sequence). Trimming removed 5 bases at V and 7 bases at J, with 26 bases between. This CDR3 is 18 amino acids long. DNA for the CDR3: TGTGCCAGCAGTCCCCAGTCAGACAGGAGGATAATGGGTGAAAAACTGTTTTTT. Amino acids: CASSPQSDRRIMGEKLFF.

The V gene is TRBV28, the J gene TRBJ2-7; TRBD1 might be the D (6 bases). The CDR3 consists of 15 residues. The V and J ends lost 2 bases and 7 bases respectively, with 18 bases between them. Germline CDR1 reads MDHEN; CDR2 reads SYDVKM. The CDR3 loop reads CASSLHRARGLEQYF. The CDR3, as DNA: TGTGCCAGCAGTTTACACAGGGCCAGGGGTCTGGAGCAGTACTTC.

The count of this clone is one. The chain is built from TRBV30 and TRBJ1-5; D gene uncertain. CDR3 length: 12 amino acids. The ends were cut back, 4 bases at V and 5 bases at J, with 9 bases in the middle. CDR1 and CDR2 (germline): GTSNPN, SVGIG (reference sequence). The CDR3 DNA reads TGTGCCTGGAATCAGCGAGATCAGCCCCAGCATTTT. It is translated as CAWNQRDQPQHF.

The CDR3 loop is CASSFVSGNTIYF. CDR3 in DNA: TGTGCCAGCAGTTTCGTCTCTGGAAACACCATATATTTT. The chain uses TRBV7-9 and TRBJ1-3; no definite D call. The CDR3 length is 13 residues. The V end was cut by 6 bases, the J end by 0 bases, with 6 bases between. Germline CDR1 and CDR2: SEHNR and FQNEAQ (reference sequence).

This chain links TRBV28 with TRBJ2-3, with 12 bases that match TRBD2. The CDR3 covers 21 residues. Germline CDR1 and CDR2: MDHEN and SYDVKM. J was trimmed by 0 bases and V by 7 bases; bases with no gene match: 20. This CDR3 reads CASTSIVWTSGAGSSTDTQYF. CDR3 in DNA: TGTGCCAGCACCTCGATAGTTTGGACTAGCGGGGCAGGATCTAGCACAGATACGCAGTATTTT.

This chain joins TRBV30 and TRBJ1-6; D may be TRBD1 (5 bases). CDR1 and CDR2 from the germline V gene are GTSNPN and SVGIG (reference sequence). The V end was cut by 0 bases, the J end by 6 bases, with 12 bases between. This CDR3 contains 15 residues. In nucleotides, the CDR3 is TGTGCCTGGAGTGTACTCCAGGGTGGTAATTCACCCCTCCACTTT. It yields the protein CAWSVLQGGNSPLHF.

The chain links TRBV7-2 to TRBJ2-1; 9 nucleotides match TRBD1. The CDR3 extends over 11 amino acids. After removal of 5 bases from V and 14 bases from J, the junction contained 4 bases not matched to a gene. Germline CDR1 and CDR2: SGHTA and FQGNSA. The CDR3 coding sequence is TGTGCCAGCAGCACAGGGGACAGGGAGTTCTTC. Encoded protein: CASSTGDREFF.

The chain has TRBV19 and TRBJ2-1; 10 bases line up with TRBD2. The V and J ends lost 6 bases and 7 bases, in that order; junction bases with no gene match: 9. This CDR3 has 15 residues. The germline V gene encodes CDR1 LNHDA and CDR2 SQIVND (reference sequence). CDR3 coding DNA: TGTGCCAGTAGCAGAGTTAGCGGGAGGTCGAATGAGCAGTTCTTC. This encodes CASSRVSGRSNEQFF.

The chain has TRBV5-6 and TRBJ2-7; 9 positions agree with TRBD1. The V segment lost 0 bases and the J segment 7 bases; nucleotides outside the gene matches: 5. From germline, CDR1 is SGHDT and CDR2 YYEEEE. This CDR3 is 14 amino acids long. Written as DNA, the CDR3 is TGTGCCAGCAGCTTGGTACAGGGGGCAGGGGAGCAGTACTTC. Its protein is CASSLVQGAGEQYF.

The genes are TRBV7-9 and TRBJ2-5; a weak D match, TRBD2 (6 bases). The CDR3 spans 16 residues. V lost 7 bases and J lost 6, with 24 bases in between. CDR1 is SEHNR, CDR2 FQNEAQ, per germline (reference sequence). The CDR3 DNA reads as TGTGCCAGCACCACCACGCTGGGCGGGGTGGGGCAGACCCAGTACTTC. Translating gives CASTTTLGGVGQTQYF.

V gene TRBV4-1 combines with J gene TRBJ1-1, with D unresolved. The V and J ends lost 2 bases and 0 bases respectively, with 4 bases between them. This CDR3 has 13 residues. Germline CDR1 reads MGHRA; CDR2 reads YSYEKL. CDR3 in amino acids: CASSQFMNTEAFF. The CDR3 DNA sequence: TGCGCCAGCAGCCAATTCATGAACACTGAAGCTTTCTTT.

Here the CDR3 DNA reads TGCGCCAGCAGTGGGGCTAGCGGGGTAGGGGAGCAGTACTTC. The encoded protein is CASSGASGVGEQYF. This chain uses TRBV10-2 with TRBJ2-7; 9 bases line up with TRBD2. V trimming: 4 bases; J trimming: 7 bases; junction bases outside the gene matches: 8. The CDR3 runs 14 residues. CDR1 is WSHSY, CDR2 SAAADI, per germline.

The chain employs TRBV7-9 and TRBJ2-3; 9 bases align to TRBD1. Germline values: CDR1 SEHNR, CDR2 FQNEAQ (reference sequence). J gave up 4 bases and V 4 bases, and 9 bases lay outside the gene matches. This CDR3 has 16 amino acids. CDR3 DNA: TGTGCCAGCAGCTCCCCCCGGGACAGGGCTGCAGATACGCAGTATTTT. It encodes CASSSPRDRAADTQYF.

This clone was seen a single time. The chain carries TRBV5-1 and TRBJ1-4; tentatively, D is TRBD1 (5 bases). Germline CDR1 is SGHRS and CDR2 is YFSETQ. V was cut by 1 base and J by 6 bases, with 10 bases left in between. The CDR3 is 14 amino acids. The CDR3: CASSLLSGHEKLFF. The CDR3 nucleotides are TGCGCCAGCAGCTTGTTGTCAGGGCATGAAAAACTGTTTTTT.

The genes are TRBV7-7 and TRBJ2-5; possibly TRBD1 for D (6 bases). Germline CDR1 is SSHAT and CDR2 is FNYEAQ (reference sequence). V shed 5 bases and J shed 3 bases, with 16 bases lying between them. The CDR3 covers 15 residues. The CDR3 reads CASSPQSTGKETQYF. CDR3 bases: TGTGCCAGCAGCCCGCAATCGACAGGAAAAGAGACCCAGTACTTC.